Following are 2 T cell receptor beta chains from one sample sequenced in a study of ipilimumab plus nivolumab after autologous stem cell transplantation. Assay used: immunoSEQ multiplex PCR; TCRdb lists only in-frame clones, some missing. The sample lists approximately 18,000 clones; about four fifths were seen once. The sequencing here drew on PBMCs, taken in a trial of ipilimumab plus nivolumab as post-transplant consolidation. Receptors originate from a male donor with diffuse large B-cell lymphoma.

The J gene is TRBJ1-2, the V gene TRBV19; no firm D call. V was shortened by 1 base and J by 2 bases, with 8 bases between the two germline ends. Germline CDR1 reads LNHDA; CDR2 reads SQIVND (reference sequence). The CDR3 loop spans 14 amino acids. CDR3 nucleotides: TGTGCCAGTAGTATAGGAGAGATAAACTATGGCTACACCTTC. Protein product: CASSIGEINYGYTF.

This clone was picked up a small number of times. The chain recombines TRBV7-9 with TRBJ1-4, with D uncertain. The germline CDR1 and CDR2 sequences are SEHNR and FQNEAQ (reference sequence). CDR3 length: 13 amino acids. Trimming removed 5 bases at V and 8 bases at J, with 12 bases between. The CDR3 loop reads CASSVGRLEKLFF. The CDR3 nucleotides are TGTGCCAGCAGCGTCGGACGGCTGGAAAAACTGTTTTTT.